This T cell receptor (beta chain) comes out of a study of response to subunit inactivated influenza vaccine. Study results and limitations: That few new T cells are recruited by each seasonal influenza vaccination was the authors' suggestion.

Germline V CDR1 and CDR2: LGHNA, YSLEER. V was trimmed by 4 bases and J by 5 bases, leaving 12 bases between them. The CDR3 contains 13 residues. TCRdb re-derived calls from the RT-PCR reads in MiXCR, one entry per CDR3 protein. The top ten clones hold more than 8.5% of a sample with roughly 790,000 distinct CDR3 sequences, 21% of them seen once. Note on this clonotype: No antigen is known for it.

V and J are TRBV4-3 and TRBJ2-7; the D is unclear. The TCR originated in a man aged 45-60 years who received an inactivated influenza vaccine. Here the sequenced sample was PBMCs from blood, taken approximately 5 days after vaccination. CDR3 amino acids: CASSRVDEDEQYF. The CDR3, as DNA: TGCGCCAGCAGCCGAGTGGACGAGGACGAGCAGTACTTC.